The clone carrying this TCR beta chain was observed many times. As yet, its antigen is unknown. Time point: persistent/refractory GD, antithyroid drugs over 5 years with positive TRAb. Making the TCR library involved RNA that had been extracted from PBMCs. Libraries of TCR beta came from iRepertoire HTBI primers plus Arm-PCR of CDR3 regions. One entry per CDR3 protein results from TCRdb running MiXCR on the multiplex PCR reads. In the table there are 400,000 to 500,000 distinct CDR3 sequences, 20% of which are singletons. This record belongs to a study of regulatory T cells in long-lasting Graves disease. Study observations and caveats: Persistent Graves' patients had lower TCR diversity than newly diagnosed ones. A greater number of public clonotypes (fewer than 3,000) was shared by persistent patients than by new patients (roughly 880).

The V segment lost 8 bases and the J segment 6 bases; nucleotides outside the gene matches: 17. The CDR3 is 17 residues long. In germline, CDR1 is MNHNS, CDR2 SASEGT. This specimen consisted of peripheral blood mononuclear cells (PBMCs), obtained when the disease was refractory, from a patient treated with antithyroid drugs. The chain is built from TRBV6-1 and TRBJ1-4; 8 bases fit TRBD1. This clonotype was obtained from a female donor with Graves disease. The CDR3 bases are TGTGCCAGCCGGGGTGGGACAGGCTCTCTTGATTATGAAAAACTGTTTTTT. Amino acid sequence: CASRGGTGSLDYEKLFF.